This entry concerns a single T cell receptor beta chain. Which antigen it targets is not known. Per-base quality was not reported, and no clone a single base away is much larger than it. This entry belongs to a study of response to subunit inactivated influenza vaccine (dated by TCRdb to between 2018 and 2020). Some background on the complete study: The study used deep quantitative T cell receptor repertoire profiling to track responses to a trivalent subunit inactivated influenza vaccine.

Library method: RT-PCR. This sample was sequenced with an Illumina HiSeq 2500. TCRdb reanalyzed the raw reads on its own, using fastp at Q25 for trimming and MiXCR for clone calling, and kept in-frame beta chains. Every CDR3 protein is listed once, alongside the most common genes and DNA of its rows. The sample table contains about 520,000 distinct CDR3 sequences; only one count was recorded for about 25% of them. The ten largest account for over 1.5% of the sample. Taken from cysteine to phenylalanine, the CDR3 has 14 residues. The DNA shown is the 42-base CDR3, in frame from base 1. Deletion took 5 bases off V and 4 bases off J, with a span of 14 bases between the germline ends. CDR1 and CDR2 (LGHDT, YNNKEL) derive from the germline V gene (reference sequence). What the research found in general, with its limitations: According to the authors, only a limited number of new T cells may be recruited by each seasonal influenza vaccination.

The chain is made from TRBV3-1 and TRBJ2-5; a weak D assignment points to TRBD1 (6 bases agree). The source is a man aged 50 to 59 who received an inactivated influenza vaccine. Donor details come from another sample of the same person, matched by shared clones. The material sequenced was CD4+ T cells sorted from PBMCs, taken 5 to 6 days after vaccination. The encoded CDR3 is CASSGMGRGETQYF. The DNA is TGTGCCAGCAGCGGTATGGGCAGGGGAGAGACCCAGTACTTC.